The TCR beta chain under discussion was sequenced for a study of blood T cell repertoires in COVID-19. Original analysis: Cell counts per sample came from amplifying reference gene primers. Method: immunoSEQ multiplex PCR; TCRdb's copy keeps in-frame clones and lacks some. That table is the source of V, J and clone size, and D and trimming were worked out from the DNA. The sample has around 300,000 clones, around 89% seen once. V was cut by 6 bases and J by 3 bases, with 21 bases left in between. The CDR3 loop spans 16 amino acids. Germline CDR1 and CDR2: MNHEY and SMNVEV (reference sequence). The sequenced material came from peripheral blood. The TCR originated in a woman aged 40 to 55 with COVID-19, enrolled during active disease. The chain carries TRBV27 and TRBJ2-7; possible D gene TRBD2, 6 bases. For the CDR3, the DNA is TGTGCCAGCAGCTCCAGTAAGGGGCGGGAAATCTACGAGCAGTACTTC. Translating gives CASSSSKGREIYEQYF.